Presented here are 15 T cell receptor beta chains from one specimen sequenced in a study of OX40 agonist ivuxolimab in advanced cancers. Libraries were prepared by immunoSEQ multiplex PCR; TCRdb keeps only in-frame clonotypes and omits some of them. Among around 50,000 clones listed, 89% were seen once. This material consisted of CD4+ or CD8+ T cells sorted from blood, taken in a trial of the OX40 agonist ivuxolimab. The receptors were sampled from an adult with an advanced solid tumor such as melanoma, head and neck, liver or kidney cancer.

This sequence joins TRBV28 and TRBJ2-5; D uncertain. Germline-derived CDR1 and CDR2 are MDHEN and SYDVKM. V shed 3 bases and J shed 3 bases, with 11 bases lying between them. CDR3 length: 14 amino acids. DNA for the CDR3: TGTGCCAGCAGTTTGGAAAGATACGAAGAGACCCAGTACTTC. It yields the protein CASSLERYEETQYF.

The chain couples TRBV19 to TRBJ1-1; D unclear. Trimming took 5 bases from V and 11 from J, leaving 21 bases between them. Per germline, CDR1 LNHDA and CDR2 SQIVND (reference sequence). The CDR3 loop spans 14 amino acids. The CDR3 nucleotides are TGTGCCAGTAGTGTAAACATCGGCCTCATTGGGGCTTTCTTT. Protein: CASSVNIGLIGAFF.

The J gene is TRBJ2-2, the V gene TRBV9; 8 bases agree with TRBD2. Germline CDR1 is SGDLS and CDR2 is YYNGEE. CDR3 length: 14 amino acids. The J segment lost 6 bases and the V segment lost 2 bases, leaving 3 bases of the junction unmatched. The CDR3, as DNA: TGTGCCAGCAGCGTGGTAGCGGGATCCGGGGAGCTGTTTTTT. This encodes CASSVVAGSGELFF.

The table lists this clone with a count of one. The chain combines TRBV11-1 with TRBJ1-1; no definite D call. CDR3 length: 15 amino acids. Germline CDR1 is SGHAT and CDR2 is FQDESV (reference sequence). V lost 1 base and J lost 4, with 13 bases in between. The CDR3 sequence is CASSLDWEGRTEAFF. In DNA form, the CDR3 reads TGTGCCAGCAGCTTAGATTGGGAGGGCCGCACTGAAGCTTTCTTT.

CDR3 DNA: TGTGCCATCAGTGAGTCGATGGGACATCGGAACAATGAGCAGTTCTTC. Encoded protein: CAISESMGHRNNEQFF. This sequence joins TRBV10-3 and TRBJ2-1; D perhaps matches TRBD1 (6 bases). From germline, CDR1 is ENHRY and CDR2 SYGVKD. The germline V and J ends were trimmed by 0 bases and 5 bases, with 14 bases remaining between them. The CDR3 spans 16 residues.

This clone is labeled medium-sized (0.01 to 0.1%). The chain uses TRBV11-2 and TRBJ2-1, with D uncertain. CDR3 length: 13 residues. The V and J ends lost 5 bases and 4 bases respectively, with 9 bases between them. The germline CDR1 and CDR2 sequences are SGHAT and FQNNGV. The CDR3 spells CASSTTAYNEQFF. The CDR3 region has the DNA TGTGCCAGCAGCACCACGGCGTACAATGAGCAGTTCTTC.

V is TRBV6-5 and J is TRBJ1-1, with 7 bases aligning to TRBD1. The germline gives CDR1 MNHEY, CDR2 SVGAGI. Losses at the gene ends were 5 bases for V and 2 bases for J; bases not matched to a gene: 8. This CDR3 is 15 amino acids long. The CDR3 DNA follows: TGTGCCAGCAGTGGCGGGGACAGACCCAACACTGAAGCTTTCTTT. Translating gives CASSGGDRPNTEAFF.

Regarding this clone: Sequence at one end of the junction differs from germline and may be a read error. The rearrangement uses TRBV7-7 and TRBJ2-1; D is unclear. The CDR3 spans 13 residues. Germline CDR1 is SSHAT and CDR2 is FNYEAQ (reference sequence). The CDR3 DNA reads TGTGCTAGCAGCTTAAACCCGAACAATGAGCAGTTCTTC. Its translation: CASSLNPNNEQFF.

The CDR3 sequence: CASSPSGVEQFF. The CDR3 bases are TGCGCCAGCAGCCCTAGTGGCGTCGAGCAGTTCTTC. The chain joins TRBV4-1 to TRBJ2-1; no clear D gene. This CDR3 is 12 amino acids long. V gave up 4 bases and J gave up 10 bases, with 11 bases separating them. Per germline, CDR1 MGHRA and CDR2 YSYEKL.

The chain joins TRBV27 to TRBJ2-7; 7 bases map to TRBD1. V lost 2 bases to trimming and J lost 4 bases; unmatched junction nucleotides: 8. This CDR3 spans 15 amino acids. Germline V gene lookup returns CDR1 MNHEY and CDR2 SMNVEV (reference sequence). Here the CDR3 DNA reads TGTGCCAGCAGTTTAGGGGGACAGATACTATACGAGCAGTACGTC. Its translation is CASSLGGQILYEQYV.

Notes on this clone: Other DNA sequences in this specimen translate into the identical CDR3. Written as DNA, the CDR3 is TGTGCCAGCAGCTTAGCGTCCGGGGAGCTGTTTTTT. Amino acid sequence: CASSLASGELFF. The chain couples TRBV7-9 to TRBJ2-2, with D hard to call. The CDR3 runs 12 residues. V lost 0 bases and J 6 bases, leaving 2 bases between the germline ends. Germline V CDR1 and CDR2: SEHNR, FQNEAQ (reference sequence). Based on the CDR3 plus reference TRBV7-9 and TRBJ2-2, the full variable domain is DTGVSQNPRHKITKRGQNVTFRCDPISEHNRLYWYRQTLGQGPEFLTYFQNEAQLEKSRLLSDRFSAERPKGSFSTLEIQRTEQGDSAMYLCASSLASGELFFGEGSRLTVL.

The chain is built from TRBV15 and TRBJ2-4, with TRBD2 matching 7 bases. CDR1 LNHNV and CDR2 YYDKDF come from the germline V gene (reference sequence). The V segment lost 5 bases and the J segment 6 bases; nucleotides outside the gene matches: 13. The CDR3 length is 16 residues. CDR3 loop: CATSARDSGEGNIQYF. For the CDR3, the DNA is TGTGCCACCAGCGCTCGGGACTCTGGGGAGGGAAACATTCAGTACTTC.

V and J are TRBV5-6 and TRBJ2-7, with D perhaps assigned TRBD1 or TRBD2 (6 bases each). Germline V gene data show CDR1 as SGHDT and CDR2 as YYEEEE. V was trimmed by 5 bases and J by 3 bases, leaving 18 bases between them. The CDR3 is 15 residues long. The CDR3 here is CASSSEGTGNYEQYF. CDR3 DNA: TGTGCCAGCAGTTCGGAGGGTACAGGGAACTACGAGCAGTACTTC.

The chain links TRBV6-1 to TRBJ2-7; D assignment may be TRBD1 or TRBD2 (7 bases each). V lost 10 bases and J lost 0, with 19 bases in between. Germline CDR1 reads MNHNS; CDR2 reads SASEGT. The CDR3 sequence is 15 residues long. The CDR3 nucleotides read TGTGCCACCATGGGGGGGACAGCTAGCTCCTACGAGCAGTACTTC. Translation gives CATMGGTASSYEQYF.

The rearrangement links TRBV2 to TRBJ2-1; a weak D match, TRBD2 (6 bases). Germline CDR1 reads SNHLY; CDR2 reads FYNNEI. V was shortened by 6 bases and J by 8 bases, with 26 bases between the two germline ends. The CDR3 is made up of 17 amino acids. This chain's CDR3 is CASSRDFVSIPTDEQFF. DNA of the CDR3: TGTGCCAGCAGCCGGGACTTCGTATCTATTCCCACCGATGAGCAGTTCTTC.